This T cell receptor beta chain emerged from a study of blood T cells in healthy people across ages. Study summary: Per two T cells, about one barcoded beta molecule was captured through template switching. Study-wide results and limits: A roughly linear fall in TCR beta diversity per million T cells was seen with increasing age. Possibly, changes in expanded clonotypes were confounded because donor CMV status was unknown.

A sample-barcoded 5' primer and a J-beta primer mix were used in a second PCR of about 7 to 11 cycles. A tag from a template-switch adaptor with 12 random nucleotides marked each cDNA molecule. TCRdb reanalysed the 5' RACE reads using MiXCR and keeps one entry per CDR3 protein. The data show 600,000 to 650,000 distinct CDR3 sequences, 58% seen once. To note about this clonotype: The antigen is undetermined.

Germline V gene lookup returns CDR1 SQVTM and CDR2 ANQGSEA. With 4 bases clipped from V and 11 bases from J, the junction kept 12 bases outside the gene matches. The CDR3 totals 13 residues. The chain recombines TRBV29-1 with TRBJ2-5; 8 bases are shared with TRBD2. This receptor was identified in a man aged 60-69 years in good health. What was sequenced was blood. The CDR3 DNA follows: TGCAGCGTTGTTGACGGGGGGGCCTATGAGCAGTACTTC. Its protein product is CSVVDGGAYEQYF.